The 10 T cell receptor beta chains presented below share a single source sample, sequenced in a study of identical twins. One entry per CDR3 protein, called by TCRdb with MiXCR from the 5' RACE reads. The table includes 690,000 or so distinct CDR3 sequences, 5.5% to 6.5% detected once. The sequenced material came from naive T cells sorted from blood. The receptor set was obtained from a young man in good health.

CDR3 protein: CASSQVLPSEQYF. CDR3 DNA sequence: TGCGCCAGCAGCCAAGTTCTTCCCTCCGAGCAGTACTTC. This sequence joins TRBV4-3 and TRBJ2-7; D unresolved. Per the germline V gene, CDR1 is LGHNA and CDR2 is YSLEER. V lost 1 base and J lost 6, with 10 bases in between. CDR3 size: 13 residues.

This clonotype was seen repeatedly, ten times or more. The chain is built from TRBV10-3 and TRBJ2-7; maybe TRBD2 (6 bases). CDR3 length: 13 amino acids. V shed 8 bases and J shed 1 base, with 12 bases lying between them. Germline V gene data show CDR1 as ENHRY and CDR2 as SYGVKD. Written as DNA, the CDR3 is TGTGCCATCGGGGCTAGCGCGTCCTACGAGCAGTACTTC. Its translation is CAIGASASYEQYF.

The table lists this clonotype with many counts. The CDR3 sequence is CASSITGVANQPQHF. The CDR3 DNA reads as TGTGCCAGCAGTATAACAGGGGTGGCCAATCAGCCCCAGCATTTT. This rearrangement joins TRBV27 to TRBJ1-5; TRBD1 matches at 7 bases. The V gene's germline CDR1 is MNHEY and CDR2 SMNVEV (reference sequence). V lost 5 bases to trimming and J lost 3 bases; unmatched junction nucleotides: 7. The CDR3 has 15 amino acids.

This clonotype showed up many times. The chain joins TRBV2 to TRBJ1-4; possibly TRBD1 for D (5 bases). V gave up 4 bases and J gave up 7 bases, with 16 bases separating them. CDR3 length: 15 amino acids. Per germline, CDR1 SNHLY and CDR2 FYNNEI. DNA of the CDR3: TGTGCCAGCAGTGGAGAGGGGAACAAAGGTGAAAAACTGTTTTTT. It is translated as CASSGEGNKGEKLFF.

Many counts were recorded for this clonotype. The chain has TRBV20-1 and TRBJ1-4; no firm D call. Per germline, CDR1 DFQATT and CDR2 SNEGSKA (reference sequence). The germline V and J ends were trimmed by 6 bases and 0 bases, with 14 bases remaining between them. The CDR3 spans 15 residues. In DNA form, the CDR3 reads TGCAGTGCCGACGACGGAGTTGCAACTAATGAAAAACTGTTTTTT. It is translated as CSADDGVATNEKLFF.

The rearrangement links TRBV20-1 to TRBJ2-1; tentatively, D is TRBD2 (6 bases). Germline V CDR1 and CDR2: DFQATT, SNEGSKA (reference sequence). The CDR3 loop spans 13 amino acids. V was clipped by 5 bases and J by 7 bases, with 15 bases between them. The chain's CDR3 is CSAPFREWNEQFF. In DNA form, the CDR3 reads TGCAGTGCTCCCTTTCGGGAGTGGAATGAGCAGTTCTTC.

This clonotype was found many times. The chain links TRBV6-5 to TRBJ1-1; a possible D gene is TRBD1 (5 bases). The V end lost 2 bases, the J end lost 10 bases, and 11 bases lay between the germline ends. Germline V gives CDR1 MNHEY, CDR2 SVGAGI. There are 12 residues in the CDR3. CDR3 DNA sequence: TGTGCCAGCAGTTACGGGCAGGGCCGAGCTTTCTTT. It specifies CASSYGQGRAFF.

At least ten counts were recorded for this clonotype. V and J are TRBV12-3 or TRBV12-4 and TRBJ1-5; no reliable D call. The CDR3 has 13 amino acids. Trimming pared 6 bases from V and 6 bases from J, leaving 12 bases between. Here the CDR3 DNA reads TGTGCCAGCAGCCCGGAATTGCGTCAGCCCCAGCATTTT. Translating it yields CASSPELRQPQHF.

This clonotype occurred many times. V is TRBV5-1 and J is TRBJ1-1; 8 bases are shared with TRBD1. J was trimmed by 7 bases and V by 5 bases; bases with no gene match: 7. The CDR3 contains 13 residues. CDR1 and CDR2 (germline): SGHRS, YFSETQ. The CDR3 is CASRVDRGGEAFF. Written as DNA, the CDR3 is TGCGCCAGCAGGGTCGACAGGGGTGGTGAAGCTTTCTTT.

In its sample, this clonotype was seen a few times. V usage is TRBV11-3 and J usage is TRBJ2-1; 11 bases map to TRBD2. The V segment lost 5 bases and the J segment 8 bases; nucleotides outside the gene matches: 11. Per germline, CDR1 SGHNT and CDR2 YENEEA. The CDR3 is made up of 16 amino acids. The DNA of the CDR3 is TGTGCCAGCAGCCCACCACTAGCGGGAGAAGGAGATGAGCAGTTCTTC. Translation gives CASSPPLAGEGDEQFF.